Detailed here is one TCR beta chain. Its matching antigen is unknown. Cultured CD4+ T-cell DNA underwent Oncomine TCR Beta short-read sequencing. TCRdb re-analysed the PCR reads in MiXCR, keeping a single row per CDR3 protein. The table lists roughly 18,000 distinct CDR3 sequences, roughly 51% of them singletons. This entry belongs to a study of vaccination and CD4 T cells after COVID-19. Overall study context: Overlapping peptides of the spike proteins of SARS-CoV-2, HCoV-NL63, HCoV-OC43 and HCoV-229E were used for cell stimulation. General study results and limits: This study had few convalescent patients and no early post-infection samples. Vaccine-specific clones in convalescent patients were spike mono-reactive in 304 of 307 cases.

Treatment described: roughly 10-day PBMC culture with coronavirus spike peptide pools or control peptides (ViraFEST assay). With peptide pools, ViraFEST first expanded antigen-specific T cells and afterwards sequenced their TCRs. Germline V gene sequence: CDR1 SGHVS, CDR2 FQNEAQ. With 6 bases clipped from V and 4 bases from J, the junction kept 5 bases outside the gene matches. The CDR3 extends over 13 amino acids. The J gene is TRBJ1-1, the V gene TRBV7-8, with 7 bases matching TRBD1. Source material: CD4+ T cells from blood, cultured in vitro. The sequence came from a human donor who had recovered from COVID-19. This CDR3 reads CASSFAGGTEAFF. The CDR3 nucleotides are TGTGCCAGCAGTTTCGCAGGGGGCACTGAAGCTTTCTTT.